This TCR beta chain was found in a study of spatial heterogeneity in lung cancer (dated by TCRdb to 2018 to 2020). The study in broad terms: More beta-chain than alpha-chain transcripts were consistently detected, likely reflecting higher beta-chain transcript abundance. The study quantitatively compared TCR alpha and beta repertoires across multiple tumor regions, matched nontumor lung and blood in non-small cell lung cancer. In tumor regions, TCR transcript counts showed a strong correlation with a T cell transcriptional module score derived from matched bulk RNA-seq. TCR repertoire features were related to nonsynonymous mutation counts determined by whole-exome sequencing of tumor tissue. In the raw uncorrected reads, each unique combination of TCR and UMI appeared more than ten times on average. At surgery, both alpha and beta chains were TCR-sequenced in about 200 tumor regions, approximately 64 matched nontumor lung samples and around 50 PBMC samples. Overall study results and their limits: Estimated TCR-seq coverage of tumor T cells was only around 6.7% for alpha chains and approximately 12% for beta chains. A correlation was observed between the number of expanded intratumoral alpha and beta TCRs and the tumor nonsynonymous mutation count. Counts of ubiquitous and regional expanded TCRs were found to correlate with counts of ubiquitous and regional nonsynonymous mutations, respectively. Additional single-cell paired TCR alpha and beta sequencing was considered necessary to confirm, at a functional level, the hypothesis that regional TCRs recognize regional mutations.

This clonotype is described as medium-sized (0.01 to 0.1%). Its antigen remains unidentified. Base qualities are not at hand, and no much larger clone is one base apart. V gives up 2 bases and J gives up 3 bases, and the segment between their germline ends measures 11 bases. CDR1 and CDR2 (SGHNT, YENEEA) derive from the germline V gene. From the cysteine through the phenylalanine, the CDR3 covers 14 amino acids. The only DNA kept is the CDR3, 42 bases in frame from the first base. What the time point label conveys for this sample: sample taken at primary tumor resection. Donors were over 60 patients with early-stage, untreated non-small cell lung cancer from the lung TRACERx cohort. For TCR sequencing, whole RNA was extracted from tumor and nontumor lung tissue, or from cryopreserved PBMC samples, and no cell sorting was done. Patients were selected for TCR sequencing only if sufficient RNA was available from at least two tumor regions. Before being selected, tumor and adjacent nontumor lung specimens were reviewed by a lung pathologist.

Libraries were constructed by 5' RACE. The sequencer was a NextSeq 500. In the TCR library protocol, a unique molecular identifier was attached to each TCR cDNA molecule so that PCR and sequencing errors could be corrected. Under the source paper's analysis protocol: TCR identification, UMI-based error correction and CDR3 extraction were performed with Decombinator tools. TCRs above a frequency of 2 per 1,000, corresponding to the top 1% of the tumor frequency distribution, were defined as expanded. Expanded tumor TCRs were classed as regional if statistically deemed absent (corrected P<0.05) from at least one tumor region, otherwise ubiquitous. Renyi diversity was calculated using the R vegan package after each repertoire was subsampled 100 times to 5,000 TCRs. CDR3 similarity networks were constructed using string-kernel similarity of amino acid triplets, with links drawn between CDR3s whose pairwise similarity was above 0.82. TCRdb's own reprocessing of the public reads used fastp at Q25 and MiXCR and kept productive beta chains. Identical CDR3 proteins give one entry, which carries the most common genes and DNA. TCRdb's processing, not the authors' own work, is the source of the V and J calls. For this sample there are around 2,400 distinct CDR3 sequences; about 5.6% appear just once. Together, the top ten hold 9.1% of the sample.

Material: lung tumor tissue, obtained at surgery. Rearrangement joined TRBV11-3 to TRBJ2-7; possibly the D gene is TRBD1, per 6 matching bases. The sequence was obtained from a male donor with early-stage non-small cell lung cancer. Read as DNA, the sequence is TGTGCCAGCAGCTTATCTACAGGGAACTACGAGCAGTACTTC. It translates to CASSLSTGNYEQYF.